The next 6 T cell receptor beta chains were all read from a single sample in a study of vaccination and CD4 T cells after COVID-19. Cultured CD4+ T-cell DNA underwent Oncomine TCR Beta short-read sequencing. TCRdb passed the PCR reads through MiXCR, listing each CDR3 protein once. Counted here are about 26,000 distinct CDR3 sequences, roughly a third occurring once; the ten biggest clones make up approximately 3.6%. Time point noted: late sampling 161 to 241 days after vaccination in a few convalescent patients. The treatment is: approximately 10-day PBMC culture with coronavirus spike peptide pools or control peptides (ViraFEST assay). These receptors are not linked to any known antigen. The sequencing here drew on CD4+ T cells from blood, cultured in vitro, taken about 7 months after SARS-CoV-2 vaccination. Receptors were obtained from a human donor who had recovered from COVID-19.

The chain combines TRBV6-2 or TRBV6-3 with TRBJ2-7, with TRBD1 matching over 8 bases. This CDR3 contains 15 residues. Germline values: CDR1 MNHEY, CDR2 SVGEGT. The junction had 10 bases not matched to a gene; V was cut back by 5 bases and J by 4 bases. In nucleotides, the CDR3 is TGTGCCAGCAGTGTCCTCAACAGGGGGATATACGAGCAGTACTTC. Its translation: CASSVLNRGIYEQYF.

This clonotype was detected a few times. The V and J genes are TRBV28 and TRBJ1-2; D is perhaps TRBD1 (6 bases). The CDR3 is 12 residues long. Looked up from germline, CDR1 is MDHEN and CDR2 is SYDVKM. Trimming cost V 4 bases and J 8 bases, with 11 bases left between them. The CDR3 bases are TGTGCCAGCAGTTACCAGGGGTACGGCTACACCTTC. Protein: CASSYQGYGYTF.

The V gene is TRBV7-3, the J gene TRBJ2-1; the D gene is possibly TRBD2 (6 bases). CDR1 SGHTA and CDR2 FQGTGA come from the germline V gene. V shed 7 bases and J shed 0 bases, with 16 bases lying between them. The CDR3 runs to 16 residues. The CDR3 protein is CASNRAGSSSYNEQFF. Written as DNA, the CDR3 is TGTGCCAGCAACCGGGCGGGATCCAGCTCCTACAATGAGCAGTTCTTC.

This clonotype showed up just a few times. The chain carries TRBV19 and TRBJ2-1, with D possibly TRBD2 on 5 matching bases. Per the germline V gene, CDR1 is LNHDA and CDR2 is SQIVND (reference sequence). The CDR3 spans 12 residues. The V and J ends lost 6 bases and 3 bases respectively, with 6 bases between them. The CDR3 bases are TGTGCCAGTAGAGCGGACTACAATGAGCAGTTCTTC. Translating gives CASRADYNEQFF.

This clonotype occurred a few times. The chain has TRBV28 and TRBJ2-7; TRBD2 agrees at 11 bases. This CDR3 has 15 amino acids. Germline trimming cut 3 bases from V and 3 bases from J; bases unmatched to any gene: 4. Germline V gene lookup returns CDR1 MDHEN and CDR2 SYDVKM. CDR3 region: CASSLPGLAVYEQYF. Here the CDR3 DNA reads TGTGCCAGCAGTTTGCCGGGACTAGCGGTCTACGAGCAGTACTTC.

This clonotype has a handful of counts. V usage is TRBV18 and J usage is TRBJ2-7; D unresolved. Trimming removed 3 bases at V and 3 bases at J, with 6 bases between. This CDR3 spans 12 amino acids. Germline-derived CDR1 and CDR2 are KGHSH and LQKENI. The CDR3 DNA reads TGTGCCAGCTCACCGGGAAACTACGAGCAGTACTTC. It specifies CASSPGNYEQYF.